The next 8 T cell receptor beta chains were all read from a single sample in a study of shared clonotypes between healthy human individuals. Clones were read by immunoSEQ multiplex PCR, and TCRdb kept only the in-frame ones, dropping some. The data contain more than 1 million clones, about four fifths of them singletons. Source material: memory CD4+ T cells from PBMCs. Subset: CD45RA-negative fraction. The origin of the receptors is a man younger than 35 in good health. Some clones in this sample may be carry-over from other donors' samples.

V usage is TRBV6-5 and J usage is TRBJ2-7; the match to TRBD1 covers 7 bases. Germline lookup yields CDR1 MNHEY and CDR2 SVGAGI. CDR3 length equals 13 residues. V dropped 6 bases and J dropped 2; count of bases not matched to a gene: 4. CDR3 nucleotide sequence: TGTGCCAGCAGACCACAGGGGCCCTACGAGCAGTACTTC. It is translated as CASRPQGPYEQYF.

The rearrangement uses TRBV4-3 and TRBJ2-1; 12 bases agree with TRBD2. V lost 4 bases and J lost 4; bases outside the gene matches: 5. This CDR3 spans 16 amino acids. Germline CDR1 LGHNA, CDR2 YSLEER. The CDR3 DNA is TGCGCCAGCAGCCGTTCACTAGCGGGAGGATACAATGAGCAGTTCTTC. Translation: CASSRSLAGGYNEQFF.

This clone was picked up a small number of times. The rearrangement links TRBV14 to TRBJ2-7; D is ambiguous. The ends were cut back, 6 bases at V and 0 bases at J, with 15 bases in the middle. Germline-derived CDR1 and CDR2 are SGHDN and FVKESK. The CDR3 length is 15 residues. CDR3: CASSPRRLYSYEQYF. DNA of the CDR3: TGTGCCAGCAGTCCACGACGGTTATACTCCTACGAGCAGTACTTC.

In the case of this clone: Compared with germline, one end of the junction differs, possibly owing to a read error. This chain uses TRBV27 with TRBJ2-3; 12 nucleotides match TRBD1. The CDR3 runs to 13 residues. Germline CDR1 and CDR2: MNHEY and SMNVEV (reference sequence). CDR3 loop: CASSLSRDRGRIF. CDR3 DNA sequence: TGTGCCAGCAGTTTATCCCGGGACAGGGGGCGTATTTTC.

V usage is TRBV11-2 and J usage is TRBJ2-1, with unresolved D. Germline CDR1 reads SGHAT; CDR2 reads FQNNGV. The CDR3 totals 12 residues. The V and J ends lost 2 bases and 9 bases respectively, with 8 bases between them. DNA for the CDR3: TGTGCCAGCAGCTTAAATCTGGGTGAGCAGTTCTTC. Its protein is CASSLNLGEQFF.

The rearrangement uses TRBV7-2 and TRBJ2-3; TRBD2 matches at 7 bases. The CDR3 loop spans 16 amino acids. V shed 2 bases, J shed 4 bases, and the junction held 9 bases outside the gene matches. Germline CDR1 is SGHTA and CDR2 is FQGNSA. The CDR3 sequence: CASSLNGGSVADTQYF. CDR3 DNA sequence: TGTGCCAGCAGCTTAAACGGCGGGAGCGTAGCAGATACGCAGTATTTT. Using reference TRBV7-2 and TRBJ2-3 for the parts outside the CDR3, the full variable domain is GAGVSQSPSNKVTEKGKDVELRCDPISGHTALYWYRQSLGQGLEFLIYFQGNSAPDKSGLPSDRFSAERTGGSVSTLTIQRTQQEDSAVYLCASSLNGGSVADTQYFGPGTRLTVL.

The CDR3, as DNA: TGTGCCAGCAAGGGGGGAAGAACTGAAGCTTTCTTT. Encoded protein: CASKGGRTEAFF. The chain uses TRBV27 and TRBJ1-1; perhaps TRBD1 as D (6 bases). In germline, CDR1 is MNHEY, CDR2 SMNVEV (reference sequence). The CDR3 runs 12 residues. The ends were cut back, 7 bases at V and 5 bases at J, with 11 bases in the middle.

The rearrangement uses TRBV2 and TRBJ2-7; TRBD2 matches at 10 bases. Germline CDR1 is SNHLY and CDR2 is FYNNEI. The CDR3 covers 14 residues. V dropped 10 bases and J dropped 4; count of bases not matched to a gene: 10. The CDR3 sequence: CATQQGLASYEQYF. The CDR3 nucleotides read TGTGCCACCCAGCAGGGACTAGCGAGTTACGAGCAGTACTTC.